Following are 30 T cell receptor beta chains from one sample sequenced in a study of PD-1 blockade in classical Hodgkin lymphoma (dated by TCRdb to the early 2020s). What the time point label conveys for this sample: cycle 1 day 1 (C1D1), immediately before nivolumab initiation. Every trial patient had relapsed following autologous stem cell transplantation, and prior brentuximab vedotin exposure was what differed among cohorts A, B and C. Libraries were built with the immunoSEQ multiplex PCR assay. TCRdb limited this immuneACCESS table to in-frame rearrangements with V and J called. A share of clones is missing; checked studies link under half to unresolved V genes, and the rest is unexplained. A total of 13,000 or so clones appear in this sample, about 93% of them only once. 20% to 25% of the sample is taken by the ten largest. The sequences come from peripheral blood mononuclear cells (PBMCs), collected at baseline. The source of these receptors is a human donor with classical Hodgkin lymphoma.

The chain couples TRBV19 to TRBJ1-5; D gene ambiguous. Trimming removed 6 bases from V and 4 bases from J, with 16 bases in between. This CDR3 contains 15 residues. The germline V gene has CDR1 LNHDA and CDR2 SQIVND (reference sequence). CDR3 nucleotides: TGTGCCAGTAGACGGAGTACAAGCCTGAATCAGCCCCAGCATTTT. Translated, it gives CASRRSTSLNQPQHF.

This clone was picked up one time. This chain connects TRBV6-1 to TRBJ2-7; the D call may be TRBD1 or TRBD2 (5 bases each). Trimming took 5 bases from V and 7 from J, leaving 12 bases between them. The CDR3 length is 12 residues. Germline loops: CDR1 MNHNS, CDR2 SASEGT. The CDR3 spells CASSLSGREQYF. In DNA, the CDR3 is TGTGCCAGCAGTTTGTCGGGGCGTGAGCAGTACTTC.

V is TRBV28 and J is TRBJ1-2; D is perhaps TRBD1 (5 bases). This CDR3 spans 16 amino acids. Trimming shortened V by 5 bases and J by 4 bases, and 20 bases separated the two germline ends. Germline CDR1 MDHEN, CDR2 SYDVKM. DNA of the CDR3: TGTGCCAGCAGTAACACAGGAGACGCTCGATTCTATGGCTACACCTTC. This gives the protein CASSNTGDARFYGYTF.

The chain uses TRBV6-5 and TRBJ1-1; tentative D call: TRBD1 (5 bases). Germline V gene sequence: CDR1 MNHEY, CDR2 SVGAGI. V dropped 6 bases and J dropped 4 bases, with 18 bases sitting between them. The CDR3 spans 15 residues. Written as DNA, the CDR3 is TGTGCCAGCAGGCCTAACGTGGACACGGGCACTGAAGCTTTCTTT. It is translated as CASRPNVDTGTEAFF.

This rearrangement joins TRBV11-2 to TRBJ2-7; 9 bases match TRBD2. Germline V CDR1 and CDR2: SGHAT, FQNNGV. The CDR3 runs 16 residues. With V trimmed by 5 bases and J by 4 bases, 12 bases remained unmatched. The chain's CDR3 is CASSPRGGSGRYEQYF. The CDR3, as DNA: TGTGCCAGCAGCCCGAGGGGGGGTAGCGGGAGATACGAGCAGTACTTC.

The chain uses TRBV12-5 and TRBJ2-3; no firm D call. CDR3 size: 12 residues. Deletions cut 4 bases from V and 3 bases from J, with 5 bases between. CDR1 is LGHNT, CDR2 FRNRAP, per germline. The CDR3: CASGSVTDTQYF. Here the CDR3 DNA reads TGTGCTAGTGGTTCCGTAACAGATACGCAGTATTTT.

The chain combines TRBV27 with TRBJ2-1, with D tentatively TRBD2 (5 bases). The germline V and J ends were trimmed by 2 bases and 0 bases, with 11 bases remaining between them. Germline V gene data show CDR1 as MNHEY and CDR2 as SMNVEV (reference sequence). The length of the CDR3 is 16 residues. CDR3 amino acids: CASSLRWRSSYNEQFF. The CDR3 nucleotides are TGTGCCAGCAGTTTAAGATGGAGGTCCTCCTACAATGAGCAGTTCTTC.

This clone was observed once. The chain links TRBV30 to TRBJ2-2, with 8 nucleotides matching TRBD1. This CDR3 is 15 amino acids long. From germline, CDR1 is GTSNPN and CDR2 SVGIG (reference sequence). Trimming cost V 5 bases and J 1 base; bases outside gene matches: 6. In DNA form, the CDR3 reads TGTGCCTGGTCATCCGGGACAGGGAACACCGGGGAGCTGTTTTTT. As protein: CAWSSGTGNTGELFF.

The V call is TRBV9, the J call TRBJ1-1; D might be TRBD1 (5 bases). CDR3 length equals 15 residues. Trimming left V 0 bases short and J 6 bases short, with 15 bases between. Germline lookup yields CDR1 SGDLS and CDR2 YYNGEE. The DNA for the CDR3 is TGTGCCAGCAGCGTAGAAGGGAGGGAACAGGCTGAAGCTTTCTTT. Amino acids: CASSVEGREQAEAFF.

The V gene is TRBV27, the J gene TRBJ2-1, with 11 bases that match TRBD2. The V and J ends lost 5 bases and 10 bases, in that order; junction bases with no gene match: 13. The CDR3 spans 16 residues. Germline V gene data show CDR1 as MNHEY and CDR2 as SMNVEV (reference sequence). The DNA of the CDR3 is TGTGCCAGCAGTCCATCCGTCGTAGCGGGAGGGGGGGAGCAGTTCTTC. As protein: CASSPSVVAGGGEQFF.

The gene calls are TRBV10-3 and TRBJ2-1, with 7 bases aligning to TRBD2. The J segment lost 6 bases and the V segment lost 6 bases, leaving 5 bases of the junction unmatched. This CDR3 region has 13 residues. The germline V gene encodes CDR1 ENHRY and CDR2 SYGVKD. CDR3 loop: CAIRREGFNEQFF. CDR3 sequence (DNA): TGTGCCATCAGGAGGGAGGGTTTCAATGAGCAGTTCTTC.

Points on this clone: The junction shows a germline mismatch at one end, possibly a read error. CDR3 DNA: TGTGCCGGCAGTTACTCGATTTTGGTCAGGGCCTATGGCTACACCTTC. Its protein is CAGSYSILVRAYGYTF. The chain is built from TRBV6-5 and TRBJ1-2; TRBD1 might be the D (5 bases). Per germline, CDR1 MNHEY and CDR2 SVGAGI. The CDR3 totals 16 residues.

This clone was detected only once. The V call is TRBV30, the J call TRBJ2-3; weak D call: TRBD2 (5 bases). V dropped 0 bases and J dropped 5 bases, with 6 bases sitting between them. CDR3 length: 12 residues. Germline CDR1 reads GTSNPN; CDR2 reads SVGIG (reference sequence). CDR3 loop: CAWSVLVDTQYF. The CDR3 nucleotides are TGTGCCTGGAGTGTACTAGTAGATACGCAGTATTTT.

V usage is TRBV11-2 and J usage is TRBJ2-7; D is uncertain. Germline CDR1 and CDR2: SGHAT and FQNNGV. The CDR3 length is 15 residues. Trimming removed 3 bases from V and 2 bases from J, with 14 bases in between. This CDR3 reads CASSFDVAATYEQYF. CDR3 sequence (DNA): TGTGCCAGCAGCTTCGACGTAGCAGCAACCTACGAGCAGTACTTC.

The gene calls are TRBV9 and TRBJ2-1, with D possibly being TRBD1 (5 bases). Per the germline V gene, CDR1 is SGDLS and CDR2 is YYNGEE. This CDR3 is built from 15 residues. V lost 1 base and J 2 bases, leaving 10 bases between the germline ends. Here the CDR3 reads CASSVSGPAYNEQFF. The CDR3, as DNA: TGTGCCAGCAGCGTATCAGGGCCGGCCTACAATGAGCAGTTCTTC.

The V and J genes are TRBV29-1 and TRBJ1-1; D is perhaps TRBD1 (5 bases). This CDR3 region has 10 residues. V was clipped by 7 bases and J by 5 bases, with 8 bases between them. Germline V gene sequence: CDR1 SQVTM, CDR2 ANQGSEA. Here the CDR3 reads CSGGSTEAFF. The CDR3 nucleotides read TGCAGCGGGGGCTCGACTGAAGCTTTCTTT.

The chain recombines TRBV2 with TRBJ2-7, with D tentatively TRBD1 or TRBD2 (5 bases each). CDR3 size: 15 residues. Looked up from germline, CDR1 is SNHLY and CDR2 is FYNNEI. Trimming pared 8 bases from V and 3 bases from J, leaving 20 bases between. The CDR3 loop is CASHPILGPNYEQYF. The CDR3 region has the DNA TGTGCCAGCCACCCTATACTGGGACCAAACTACGAGCAGTACTTC.

This CDR3 is CASSPPIGTGAYEQYF. CDR3 in DNA: TGTGCCAGCAGCCCCCCAATCGGGACAGGGGCCTACGAGCAGTACTTC. The chain carries TRBV28 and TRBJ2-7, with TRBD1 identical over 10 bases. CDR1 and CDR2 from the germline V gene are MDHEN and SYDVKM. This CDR3 is built from 16 residues. V dropped 6 bases and J dropped 2; count of bases not matched to a gene: 10.

The gene calls are TRBV29-1 and TRBJ1-2, with D unclear. Germline CDR1 is SQVTM and CDR2 is ANQGSEA. The CDR3 runs 14 residues. V gave up 5 bases and J gave up 0 bases, with 13 bases separating them. CDR3 nucleotide sequence: TGCAGCGTTTCCCCCCGATACTCTAACTATGGCTACACCTTC. Encoded protein: CSVSPRYSNYGYTF.

CDR3 residues: CASSLFPRGIGYTF. The CDR3 coding sequence is TGTGCCAGCAGTTTATTCCCTAGGGGGATTGGCTACACCTTC. This chain uses TRBV27 with TRBJ1-2, with a weak D call TRBD1 (6 bases). Germline V gives CDR1 MNHEY, CDR2 SMNVEV (reference sequence). The V end was cut by 1 base, the J end by 7 bases, with 13 bases between. The CDR3 is made up of 14 amino acids.

The gene calls are TRBV11-2 and TRBJ2-7; 12 bases align to TRBD2. The CDR3 totals 17 residues. In germline, CDR1 is SGHAT, CDR2 FQNNGV. Germline trimming cut 4 bases from V and 3 bases from J; bases unmatched to any gene: 10. The CDR3: CASSSGTSGRFDYEQYF. CDR3 coding DNA: TGTGCCAGCAGCTCAGGGACTAGCGGGCGTTTCGACTACGAGCAGTACTTC.

The J gene is TRBJ2-7, the V gene TRBV25-1; 12 nucleotides match TRBD2. The CDR3 is made up of 16 amino acids. Germline V CDR1 and CDR2: MGHDK, SYGVNS. V lost 1 base to trimming and J lost 4 bases; unmatched junction nucleotides: 5. CDR3 loop: CASSESRTSGVYEQYF. Here the CDR3 DNA reads TGTGCCAGCAGTGAATCTAGGACTAGCGGGGTGTACGAGCAGTACTTC.

The rearrangement links TRBV18 to TRBJ1-3, with D maybe TRBD1 (5 bases). CDR3 size: 14 residues. Looked up from germline, CDR1 is KGHSH and CDR2 is LQKENI. The ends were cut back, 2 bases at V and 3 bases at J, with 8 bases in the middle. The CDR3 spells CASSPGGVGNTIYF. CDR3 nucleotides: TGTGCCAGCTCACCAGGGGGAGTTGGAAACACCATATATTTT. The full variable domain, its missing parts supplied by reference TRBV18 and TRBJ1-3, is NAGVMQNPRHLVRRRGQEARLRCSPMKGHSHVYWYRQLPEEGLKFMVYLQKENIIDESGMPKERFSAEFPKEGPSILRIQQVVRGDSAAYFCASSPGGVGNTIYFGEGSWLTVV.

This rearrangement joins TRBV7-8 to TRBJ2-7, with D perhaps matching TRBD1 (6 bases). V was cut by 5 bases and J by 3 bases, with 11 bases left in between. The CDR3 sequence is 13 residues long. The germline CDR1 and CDR2 sequences are SGHVS and FQNEAQ. The CDR3 protein is CASSGGPGYEQYF. In DNA, the CDR3 is TGTGCCAGCAGCGGGGGCCCTGGCTACGAGCAGTACTTC.

The gene calls are TRBV7-3 and TRBJ2-6; 9 nucleotides agree with TRBD1. V was clipped by 5 bases and J by 1 base; unmatched bases: 6. This CDR3 has 17 amino acids. Germline V gives CDR1 SGHTA, CDR2 FQGTGA. CDR3 sequence (DNA): TGTGCCAGCAGCATTACAGGGGGCAGGTCTGGGGCCAACGTCCTGACTTTC. Its translation is CASSITGGRSGANVLTF.

V usage is TRBV30 and J usage is TRBJ2-2, with unresolved D. This CDR3 spans 15 amino acids. The V gene lost 8 bases and the J gene lost 3 bases, with 19 bases spanning the gap. CDR1 is GTSNPN and CDR2 is SVGIG in the germline V gene (reference sequence). DNA for the CDR3: TGTGCCGGATACCCAACCGGGTTGTACACCGGGGAGCTGTTTTTT. Translating gives CAGYPTGLYTGELFF.

The V call is TRBV7-9, the J call TRBJ2-3; TRBD2 agrees at 9 bases. The CDR3 contains 16 residues. Per germline, CDR1 SEHNR and CDR2 FQNEAQ (reference sequence). Trimming took 4 bases from V and 8 from J; bases not matched to a gene: 13. The CDR3 nucleotides read TGTGCCAGCAGCTCTGGTGGACTAGCGAGGGGGGTTACGCAGTATTTT. Protein sequence: CASSSGGLARGVTQYF.

The chain employs TRBV5-1 and TRBJ2-1, with 12 bases fitting TRBD1. Germline V lookup: CDR1 SGHRS, CDR2 YFSETQ. Trimming removed 3 bases from V and 8 bases from J; junction bases left unmatched: 12. This CDR3 contains 17 residues. The CDR3 region is CASSSSPGTGGWHEQFF. In nucleotides, the CDR3 is TGCGCCAGCAGCTCGAGCCCCGGGACAGGGGGCTGGCATGAGCAGTTCTTC.

J is TRBJ2-1 and V is TRBV14; D is perhaps TRBD2 (6 bases). CDR1 is SGHDN, CDR2 FVKESK, per germline. The CDR3 totals 13 residues. V shed 0 bases and J shed 10 bases, with 10 bases lying between them. DNA of the CDR3: TGTGCCAGCAGCCAAGACTGGGCGGGAGAGCAGTTCTTC. Its protein is CASSQDWAGEQFF.

The chain is built from TRBV30 and TRBJ1-4, with 7 bases fitting TRBD1. Trimming at V came to 3 bases and at J to 7 bases, leaving 8 bases not matched to a gene. CDR3 length: 14 residues. The germline V gene has CDR1 GTSNPN and CDR2 SVGIG (reference sequence). For the CDR3, the DNA is TGTGCCTGGAGAGGGGGCAGGGCTGTTGAAAAACTGTTTTTT. This translates into CAWRGGRAVEKLFF.